This TCR beta chain was observed in a study of CD8 T cells in ankylosing spondylitis. Germline values: CDR1 SGHDT, CDR2 YYEEEE. There are 16 residues in the CDR3. V lost 1 base to trimming and J lost 4 bases; unmatched junction nucleotides: 3. Making use of molecular barcodes, quantitative 5'-RACE generated TCR beta libraries. TCRdb independently ran MiXCR on the 5' RACE reads; one entry per CDR3 protein. The sample yields about 360,000 distinct CDR3 sequences, approximately 20% seen once. V usage is TRBV5-6 and J usage is TRBJ2-3; 13 bases fit TRBD2. The sample taken for sequencing was blood, either unsorted or a sorted T cell fraction (not recorded which). This clonotype originated in a male donor with ankylosing spondylitis or in good health (not recorded which). CDR3 coding DNA: TGTGCCAGCAGCTTGACTAGCGGGGGGGCCTCAGATACGCAGTATTTT. Protein: CASSLTSGGASDTQYF.